Listed below are T cell receptor beta chains from one sample, sequenced in a study of shared clonotypes between healthy human individuals. Method: immunoSEQ multiplex PCR; TCRdb's copy keeps in-frame clones and lacks some. The data show roughly 1,000,000 clones, more than 75% seen once. Sequencing used memory CD4+ T cells from PBMCs. The receptors come from a man younger than 35 in good health. Some clones in this sample may be carry-over from other donors' samples. Both conserved end residues are part of each CDR3. The D gene is left open where the match is weak. Part of the rows lack a size; the others show once, few, many or a class for expanded clones.

CDR3nt	CDR3aa	abundance	d_gene	v_gene	j_gene	len
TGCAGCGTTGGAAGGGAGCCCGCTGAAAAACTGTTTTTT	CSVGREPAEKLFF	.	.	TRBV29-1	TRBJ1-4	13
TGTGCCAGCAGCTTGGGTTTTGGACGGGAGCAGTTCTTC	CASSLGFGREQFF	.	.	TRBV7-2	TRBJ2-1	13
TGCGCCAGCAGCCCCGGAGGCTGGAGCAATCAGCCCCAGCATTTT	CASSPGGWSNQPQHF	.	.	TRBV4-1	TRBJ1-5	15
TGTGCCAGCAGCTCGCTAGCGGGAGGCTACAATGAGCAGTTCTTC	CASSSLAGGYNEQFF	.	TRBD2	TRBV7-3	TRBJ2-1	15
TGTGCCAGCAGCCAATCCCCGACCTTTGAATCCTACGAGCAGTACTTC	CASSQSPTFESYEQYF	.	.	TRBV14	TRBJ2-7	16
TGTGCCAGCAGTCAGGACTTCTATGGCTACACCTTC	CASSQDFYGYTF	.	.	TRBV27	TRBJ1-2	12
TGTGCCAGCAGTCGGACAGGGGCCCTTGGCTACACCTTC	CASSRTGALGYTF	.	TRBD1	TRBV5-8	TRBJ1-2	13
TGTGCCAGCAGCCCCCGACTAGGAGAGACCCAGTACTTC	CASSPRLGETQYF	many	.	TRBV9	TRBJ2-5	13
TGTGCCAGCAGCTTGAAGCTAGCGGGAAACAATGAGCAGTTCTTC	CASSLKLAGNNEQFF	.	TRBD2	TRBV5-6	TRBJ2-1	15
TGTGCCAGCAGTTTTGTGTCGGGACAGCCCCAGCATTTT	CASSFVSGQPQHF	.	.	TRBV28	TRBJ1-5	13
TGTGCCTGGACCCGACAGATAGGGTCCGGGGAGCTGTTTTTT	CAWTRQIGSGELFF	.	.	TRBV30	TRBJ2-2	14
TGTGCCAGCTCACCACAGGAAGGTCGGGGAGCTTTCTTT	CASSPQEGRGAFF	.	.	TRBV18	TRBJ1-1	13
TGTGCCAGCAGCCTCGGACAGGGCCCCACTACTGAGCAGTTCTTC	CASSLGQGPTTEQFF	many	TRBD1	TRBV7-6	TRBJ2-1	15
TGTGCCAGCAGCCACCTCAGGCAGGGGGCCGGTGGCTACACCTTC	CASSHLRQGAGGYTF	many	TRBD1	TRBV7-9	TRBJ1-2	15
TGTGCCAGCAGCTTGGCCACAGGACGCTCCTACAATGAGCAGTTCTTC	CASSLATGRSYNEQFF	.	.	TRBV5-6	TRBJ2-1	16
TGTGCCAGCACGTTAGGGACAGGGGCTAGTATGGGATCGGAGTTCTTC	CASTLGTGASMGSEFF	.	TRBD1	TRBV7-2	TRBJ2-1	16
TGTGCCAGCCAACCGTCTGGAGGACGTAATGAAAAACTGTTTTTT	CASQPSGGRNEKLFF	.	.	TRBV28	TRBJ1-4	15
TGTGCCAGCAGCTCAACCTGGACAGGGGCAGAGACCCAGTACTTC	CASSSTWTGAETQYF	.	TRBD1	TRBV7-9	TRBJ2-5	15
TGTGCCAGCAGCTTATTTCAAGGGGGAGAGCAGTTCTTC	CASSLFQGGEQFF	.	.	TRBV7-9	TRBJ2-1	13
TGTGCCAGCTCACCCGGGCTGGGGACAGATACGCAGTATTTT	CASSPGLGTDTQYF	few	.	TRBV18	TRBJ2-3	14
TGTGCCAGCTCTAGGGGAATCAGGAACACTGAAGCTTTCTTT	CASSRGIRNTEAFF	few	.	TRBV27	TRBJ1-1	14
TGTGCCAGCAGCCCCTCCACTAGCCCCGGGGAGCTGTTTTTT	CASSPSTSPGELFF	.	.	TRBV9	TRBJ2-2	14
TGTGCCAGCTCACCCGGTGGACAGATATTCTATGGCTACACCTTC	CASSPGGQIFYGYTF	.	.	TRBV18	TRBJ1-2	15
TGTGCCAGCAGCTTAGGGACTACAGTAGATACGCAGTATTTT	CASSLGTTVDTQYF	.	.	TRBV7-9	TRBJ2-3	14
TGCGCCAGCAGCTTCCGAGGAAACTCCTACGAGCAGTACTTC	CASSFRGNSYEQYF	once	.	TRBV5-1	TRBJ2-7	14